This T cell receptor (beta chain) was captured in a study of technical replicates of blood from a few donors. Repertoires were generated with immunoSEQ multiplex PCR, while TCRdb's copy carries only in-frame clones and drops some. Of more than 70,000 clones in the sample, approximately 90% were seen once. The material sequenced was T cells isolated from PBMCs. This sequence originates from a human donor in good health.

CDR3 in amino acids: CASSLEGQGSEAFF. CDR3 nucleotides: TGTGCCAGCAGCTTGGAGGGACAGGGTTCTGAAGCTTTCTTT. The chain uses TRBV5-4 and TRBJ1-1, with 9 bases identical to TRBD1. With 0 bases clipped from V and 6 bases from J, the junction kept 3 bases outside the gene matches. CDR3 length: 14 amino acids. The germline CDR1 and CDR2 sequences are SGHNT and YYREEE (reference sequence).